Listed here are 18 T cell receptor beta chains from one sample, sequenced in a study of cytomegalovirus exposure and HLA in healthy donors. The PCR employed 60 Vbeta primers together with 13 Jbeta primers. TCRdb's copy holds only in-frame clones and misses some; the assay was immunoSEQ multiplex PCR. The profile shows some 150,000 clones, around 80% of them singletons. Sample: PBMCs. These receptors originate from a man aged 50 to 59 in good health and CMV-seronegative.

The V call is TRBV9, the J call TRBJ2-3; 8 positions agree with TRBD1. The ends lost 4 bases at V and 3 bases at J; junction bases unmatched: 7. The CDR3 is made up of 15 amino acids. Germline CDR1 reads SGDLS; CDR2 reads YYNGEE. The CDR3 protein is CASSSQTGGTDTQYF. In nucleotides, the CDR3 is TGTGCCAGCAGCTCACAAACAGGGGGAACAGATACGCAGTATTTT.

V and J are TRBV4-2 and TRBJ2-5; tentative D call: TRBD1 (6 bases). Matching the DNA end better, TRBJ2-7 makes the J call doubtful. Germline V CDR1 and CDR2: LGHNA, YNFKEQ. The CDR3 has 15 amino acids. Written as DNA, the CDR3 is TGTGCCAGCAGCCAAGTTGGGGACACTTCCTACGAGCAGTACTTC. As protein: CASSQVGDTSYEQYF.

The V call is TRBV2, the J call TRBJ1-1; 7 bases are a match to TRBD1. Per the germline V gene, CDR1 is SNHLY and CDR2 is FYNNEI. The CDR3 covers 14 residues. With V trimmed by 7 bases and J by 3 bases, 8 bases remained unmatched. CDR3 coding DNA: TGTGCCAGCAAGTCGCAGGGGGGTGACACTGAAGCTTTCTTT. It specifies CASKSQGGDTEAFF.

CDR3 sequence reads: CASSLLLRRREDTEAFF. The CDR3 DNA reads as TGTGCCAGCAGCCTCCTTCTGCGCCGCAGAGAGGACACTGAAGCTTTCTTT. The chain uses TRBV7-8 and TRBJ1-1; D gene unclear. The CDR3 covers 17 residues. The germline V gene has CDR1 SGHVS and CDR2 FQNEAQ. V lost 5 bases and J lost 3, with 22 bases in between.

The chain recombines TRBV28 with TRBJ1-1; a weak D match, TRBD1 (5 bases). V was pared by 7 bases and J by 6 bases, with 15 bases between. From germline, CDR1 is MDHEN and CDR2 SYDVKM. The CDR3 extends over 13 amino acids. Here the CDR3 reads CASNTGTRPEAFF. The CDR3 DNA follows: TGTGCCAGCAATACAGGCACGAGGCCTGAAGCTTTCTTT.

The chain is built from TRBV21-1 and TRBJ2-2; TRBD1 was called by the table and not checked on the DNA. TRBV21-1 has pseudogene status. The CDR3 is 17 amino acids. The CDR3, as DNA: TGTGCCAGCAGCCGAATACATGGACAGGGGGATACCGGGGAGCTGTTTTTT. Its translation: CASSRIHGQGDTGELFF.

The genes are TRBV10-3 and TRBJ1-2, with unresolved D. Deletions cut 0 bases from V and 8 bases from J, with 13 bases between. Germline V CDR1 and CDR2: ENHRY, SYGVKD. The CDR3 totals 14 residues. For the CDR3, the DNA is TGTGCCATCAGTGAGTCGAACACCCTAGAAGGCTACACCTTC. This codes for CAISESNTLEGYTF.

The chain combines TRBV6-5 with TRBJ2-4; no clear D. The CDR3 has 13 residues. Trimming stripped 4 bases from V and 7 bases from J, with 11 bases between. CDR1 and CDR2 from the germline V gene are MNHEY and SVGAGI. CDR3: CASSWALGNIQYF. In nucleotides, the CDR3 is TGTGCCAGCAGTTGGGCGCTTGGGAACATTCAGTACTTC.

The chain uses TRBV7-2 and TRBJ2-7; D not resolved. The CDR3 is made up of 13 amino acids. V was shortened by 3 bases and J by 3 bases, with 9 bases between the two germline ends. Per the germline V gene, CDR1 is SGHTA and CDR2 is FQGNSA. The CDR3 is CASSFPNGYEQYF. For the CDR3, the DNA is TGTGCCAGCAGCTTCCCCAACGGCTACGAGCAGTACTTC.

The chain couples TRBV5-1 to TRBJ2-1; 9 positions match TRBD2. From germline, CDR1 is SGHRS and CDR2 YFSETQ. The CDR3 sequence is 15 residues long. Trimming cost V 2 bases and J 5 bases; bases outside gene matches: 5. CDR3 nucleotide sequence: TGCGCCAGCAGCTTAGCGGGGGGAAGGGACAATGAGCAGTTCTTC. Protein sequence: CASSLAGGRDNEQFF. The variable domain in full, completed from reference TRBV5-1 and TRBJ2-1, reads KAGVTQTPRYLIKTRGQQVTLSCSPISGHRSVSWYQQTPGQGLQFLFEYFSETQRNKGNFPGRFSGRQFSNSRSEMNVSTLELGDSALYLCASSLAGGRDNEQFFGPGTRLTVL.

CDR3 bases: TGTGCCAGCAGCTTCCCGCGGGGGGGGAACACAGATACGCAGTATTTT. Amino acids: CASSFPRGGNTDTQYF. The chain carries TRBV5-4 and TRBJ2-3; 9 positions match TRBD2. The CDR3 is 16 residues long. After removal of 2 bases from V and 2 bases from J, the junction contained 6 bases not matched to a gene. Germline V CDR1 and CDR2: SGHNT, YYREEE (reference sequence).

This chain links TRBV6-1 with TRBJ2-3, with D maybe TRBD2 (5 bases). The V end was cut by 7 bases, the J end by 0 bases, with 11 bases between. The CDR3 extends over 14 amino acids. From germline, CDR1 is MNHNS and CDR2 SASEGT. The CDR3 region has the DNA TGTGCCAGCATGGACTCCCAAAGCACAGATACGCAGTATTTT. This encodes CASMDSQSTDTQYF.

This clone is a singleton in its sample. J is TRBJ2-7 and V is TRBV5-1, with 10 bases aligning to TRBD2. V lost 4 bases, J lost 7 bases, and 11 bases stayed unmatched. Germline V gene lookup returns CDR1 SGHRS and CDR2 YFSETQ. The CDR3 covers 15 residues. CDR3 residues: CASSPKLAGVREQYF. The CDR3 DNA follows: TGCGCCAGCAGCCCGAAGCTAGCGGGAGTGCGGGAGCAGTACTTC.

The genes are TRBV28 and TRBJ1-2; D possibly corresponds to TRBD1 (5 bases). V was clipped by 9 bases and J by 10 bases, with 18 bases between them. CDR3 size: 12 residues. Per germline, CDR1 MDHEN and CDR2 SYDVKM. The CDR3 spells CASQQAGTPYTF. CDR3 DNA sequence: TGTGCCAGTCAACAGGCAGGCACTCCCTACACCTTC.

The chain is built from TRBV2 and TRBJ1-1; the D is unclear. The CDR3 is 15 amino acids. V lost 3 bases and J 5 bases, leaving 16 bases between the germline ends. Per germline, CDR1 SNHLY and CDR2 FYNNEI. The CDR3 reads CASSDGVGKGTEAFF. The CDR3 DNA follows: TGTGCCAGCAGTGATGGTGTCGGGAAGGGTACTGAAGCTTTCTTT.

Only a few counts were recorded for this clone. The chain combines TRBV6-1 with TRBJ1-5; the D gene is possibly TRBD1 (5 bases). Germline CDR1 and CDR2: MNHNS and SASEGT. The V end lost 10 bases, the J end lost 7 bases, and 17 bases lay between the germline ends. The CDR3 consists of 13 residues. This CDR3 reads CATGRPAGQPQHF. The CDR3 DNA reads TGTGCCACAGGGCGTCCGGCGGGGCAGCCCCAGCATTTT.

CDR3 DNA: TGTGCCAGCTCACCATCAGGACTCCCTTCCGTACATGAAAAACTGTTTTTT. Its protein is CASSPSGLPSVHEKLFF. This chain joins TRBV18 and TRBJ1-4; no definite D call. CDR1 is KGHSH and CDR2 is LQKENI in the germline V gene. Trimming pared 2 bases from V and 6 bases from J, leaving 19 bases between. CDR3 length: 17 residues.

Written as DNA, the CDR3 is TGTGCCAGCAGCCAAAGGGCCGGAGGGGCCAGCACCGGGGAGCTGTTTTTT. Protein: CASSQRAGGASTGELFF. V usage is TRBV4-2 and J usage is TRBJ2-2, with a possible D match to TRBD2 (6 bases). CDR3 length equals 17 residues. From germline, CDR1 is LGHNA and CDR2 YNFKEQ. The V gene lost 2 bases and the J gene lost 4 bases, with 17 bases spanning the gap.